A selection of T cell receptor beta chains follows, all from one sample in a study of CD8+ T cells in alopecia areata. Measured with immunoSEQ multiplex PCR; TCRdb has only the in-frame clones, and not every one. The sample has fewer than 200,000 clones; about 63% are singletons. The sequencing used CD4+ T cells sorted from blood, collected at week 0. The receptors were gathered from a human donor with alopecia areata. CDR3s include the opening cysteine and the closing phenylalanine or tryptophan. A D gene is named only where the DNA matches it firmly. The size entry is marked missing in some rows and otherwise reads once, few, many or a size class.

DNA	CDR3	D	size	V	J
TGTGCCTGGAATGAGCAAGTAGAGAAGCCCCAGCATTTT	CAWNEQVEKPQHF	NA	NA	TRBV30	TRBJ1-5
TGTGCCACCTCCCGAGGGGGAAGCAATCAGCCCCAGCATTTT	CATSRGGSNQPQHF	NA	NA	TRBV6-5	TRBJ1-5
TGCGCCAGCAGTCAATCGATACTATCGGAAAACCCTAGGGCGAACACTGAAGCTTTCTTT	CASSQSILSENPRANTEAFF	NA	NA	TRBV23-1	TRBJ1-1
TGTGCCAGCAGCCGGGACAGGGCCTACGAGCAGTACTTC	CASSRDRAYEQYF	TRBD1	NA	TRBV6-5	TRBJ2-7
TGTGCCAGCAGCGTAGTAATAGGGGAATCTCACACTGAAGCTTTCTTT	CASSVVIGESHTEAFF	NA	NA	TRBV9	TRBJ1-1
TGTGCCATCAGAGAGACAGGGCTCGACTATGGCTACACCTTC	CAIRETGLDYGYTF	TRBD1	NA	TRBV10-3	TRBJ1-2
TGTGCCAGCAGTGAAATCCTAACCACTGAAGCTTTCTTT	CASSEILTTEAFF	NA	NA	TRBV2	TRBJ1-1
TGCAGCGTTGCCCCGAGACAGATGAACACTGAAGCTTTCTTT	CSVAPRQMNTEAFF	NA	NA	TRBV29-1	TRBJ1-1
TGTGCCAGCAGACGACAGGGCGGAGAGACCCAGTACTTC	CASRRQGGETQYF	TRBD1	NA	TRBV6-6	TRBJ2-5
TGTGCCAGCAGCTTGGTGGCAGGTTCGCAAGAGACCCAGTACTTC	CASSLVAGSQETQYF	NA	NA	TRBV5-5	TRBJ2-5
TGTGCCAGCTCACCTACGACCTATGGCTACACCTTC	CASSPTTYGYTF	NA	NA	TRBV18	TRBJ1-2
TGCGCCAGCAGCCCCGGGATGGGAGAGACCCAGTACTTC	CASSPGMGETQYF	NA	NA	TRBV5-1	TRBJ2-5
TGTGCCAGCAGTGTTTCCAGGGTTGGCACTGAAGCTTTCTTT	CASSVSRVGTEAFF	NA	NA	TRBV2	TRBJ1-1
TGCAGCGCCTGGACAGGGGGCTCCAACGAGCAGTACTTC	CSAWTGGSNEQYF	TRBD1	NA	TRBV29-1	TRBJ2-7
TGTGCCAGCAGTTCAGGTGGTTATGAGCAGTTCTTC	CASSSGGYEQFF	NA	NA	TRBV6-1	TRBJ2-1
TGTGCCAGCAGTTACGGGACAGGGGTCGGCGAGCAGTACTTC	CASSYGTGVGEQYF	TRBD1	few	TRBV6-5	TRBJ2-7
TGCGCCAGCAGCTTGGGGGTCCAATCAGATACGCAGTATTTT	CASSLGVQSDTQYF	NA	few	TRBV5-1	TRBJ2-3
TGCGCCAGCAGCTCAACTATTAGCGGGGCCCGCACAGATACGCAGTATTTT	CASSSTISGARTDTQYF	TRBD2	NA	TRBV4-1	TRBJ2-3
TGCAGCGTTACTAGCGGGGGAGCCAAAAACATTCAGTACTTC	CSVTSGGAKNIQYF	TRBD2	few	TRBV29-1	TRBJ2-4
TGTGCCTGGAGTGTCTGGGATAACTACGAGCAGTACTTC	CAWSVWDNYEQYF	NA	NA	TRBV30	TRBJ2-7
TGTGCCAGCAGCTTACTGGGGGCCGGTAGCAATCAGCCCCAGCATTTT	CASSLLGAGSNQPQHF	NA	NA	TRBV5-6	TRBJ1-5
TGCAGCGTTGAAGGGGGGGTGTGGGCGGAGACCCAGTACTTC	CSVEGGVWAETQYF	NA	NA	TRBV29-1	TRBJ2-5
TGTGCCAGCAGCCAAGATTTCAGGAGCTCCCAAGAGACCCAGTACTTC	CASSQDFRSSQETQYF	NA	NA	TRBV4-2	TRBJ2-5
TGCAGCGTTCGGGGGGGCCGAGGCGATGAGCAGTTCTTC	CSVRGGRGDEQFF	TRBD2	NA	TRBV29-1	TRBJ2-1
TGCAGCGTTGTGGTAGGGGAAAACATTCAGTACTTC	CSVVVGENIQYF	NA	few	TRBV29-1	TRBJ2-4
TGCGCCAGCACCCCGGGGCGGGGAAAAACGATAAGCGGGGAGCTGTTTTTT	CASTPGRGKTISGELFF	NA	NA	TRBV5-1	TRBJ2-2
TGCAGCGTTGAATCTGGAGGTTCCTACGAGCAGTACTTC	CSVESGGSYEQYF	NA	NA	TRBV29-1	TRBJ2-7
TGTGCCAGCAGCCCCAAGGGGCGTCAGTTCACGTCCGGGGCCAACGTCCTGACTTTC	CASSPKGRQFTSGANVLTF	NA	NA	TRBV9	TRBJ2-6
TGCAGCGGGGACTTTTACAATGAGCAGTTCTTC	CSGDFYNEQFF	NA	few	TRBV29-1	TRBJ2-1
TGTGCTAGTGGTCCGACAGAGGCGACCCAGTACTTC	CASGPTEATQYF	NA	NA	TRBV12-5	TRBJ2-5
TGTGCCCGTAATAGGCCCAGCACAGATACGCAGTATTTT	CARNRPSTDTQYF	NA	NA	TRBV2	TRBJ2-3
TGTGCCAGTAGTATTTGGGCTCAGGCCGAAGAGACCCAGTACTTC	CASSIWAQAEETQYF	NA	NA	TRBV19	TRBJ2-5
TGTGCCAGCAGTGAAGCTCAGGGAGGTGAGCAGTTCTTC	CASSEAQGGEQFF	NA	NA	TRBV2	TRBJ2-1
TGCAGCCCGAGACAGGGACGGGGCAATCAGCCCCAGCATTTT	CSPRQGRGNQPQHF	TRBD1	NA	TRBV29-1	TRBJ1-5
TGTGCCAGCACTCCCTCTGGGGGGATGAACACTGAAGCTTTCTTT	CASTPSGGMNTEAFF	NA	few	TRBV6-5	TRBJ1-1
TGTGCCATCAGGTTAGCGGGAGGAAGCACCGGGGAGCTGTTTTTT	CAIRLAGGSTGELFF	TRBD2	NA	TRBV6-5	TRBJ2-2
TGTGCCAGCAGTCCCCGGGGAGCGGGGGCCGCAGATACGCAGTATTTT	CASSPRGAGAADTQYF	TRBD2	few	TRBV28	TRBJ2-3
TGTGCCAGCAGCGTCTCCTGGGGGCGCTCACCCCTCCACTTT	CASSVSWGRSPLHF	NA	NA	TRBV14	TRBJ1-6
TGTGCCAGCAGTCAGATAGGAGTCTACGAGCAGTACTTC	CASSQIGVYEQYF	NA	NA	TRBV2	TRBJ2-7
TGTGCCAGCAGCCAAGATCAGGCTAGCGGGGGTTCCGAGCAGTACTTC	CASSQDQASGGSEQYF	TRBD2	NA	TRBV5-5	TRBJ2-7
TGTGCCAGCAGCAGGACAGGGGCCACCGGGGAGCTGTTTTTT	CASSRTGATGELFF	TRBD1	NA	TRBV27	TRBJ2-2
TGTGCCAGCAGTGAGGCCAGGGGGGGATTCTATGGCTACACCTTC	CASSEARGGFYGYTF	TRBD1	NA	TRBV2	TRBJ1-2
TGTGCCAGCGGACGACAGGGGAAAGAGACCCAGTACTTC	CASGRQGKETQYF	TRBD1	NA	TRBV6-5	TRBJ2-5
TGTGCCAGCAGCTTTCAGGACGGCGGAGAGACCCAGTACTTC	CASSFQDGGETQYF	NA	few	TRBV5-5	TRBJ2-5
TGTGCCAGCTACCTCAGGGGGGCCAACGTCCTGACTTTC	CASYLRGANVLTF	NA	few	TRBV5-6	TRBJ2-6
TGTGCCAGCAGACAACACGAATCTCAGCCCCAGCATTTT	CASRQHESQPQHF	NA	few	TRBV2	TRBJ1-5
TGCAGCTTGCGTGGGGGGGGATACAATGAGCAGTTCTTC	CSLRGGGYNEQFF	TRBD2	NA	TRBV29-1	TRBJ2-1